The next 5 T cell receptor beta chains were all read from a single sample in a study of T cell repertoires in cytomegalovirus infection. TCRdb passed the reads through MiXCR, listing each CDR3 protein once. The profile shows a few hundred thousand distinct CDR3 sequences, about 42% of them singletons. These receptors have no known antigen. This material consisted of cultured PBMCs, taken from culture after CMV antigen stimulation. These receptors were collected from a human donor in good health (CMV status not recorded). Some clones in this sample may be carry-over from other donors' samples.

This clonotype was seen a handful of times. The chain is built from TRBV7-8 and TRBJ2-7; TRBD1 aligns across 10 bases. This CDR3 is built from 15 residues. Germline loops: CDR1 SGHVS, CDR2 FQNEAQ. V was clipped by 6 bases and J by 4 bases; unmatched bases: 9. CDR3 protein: CASRISGTGEYEQYF. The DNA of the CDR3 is TGTGCCAGCAGGATTTCCGGGACAGGGGAATACGAGCAGTACTTC.

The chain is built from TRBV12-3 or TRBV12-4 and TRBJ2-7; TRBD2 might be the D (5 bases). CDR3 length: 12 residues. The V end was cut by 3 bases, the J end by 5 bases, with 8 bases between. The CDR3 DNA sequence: TGTGCCAGCAGTTTTTCCGGGGACGAGCAGTACTTC. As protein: CASSFSGDEQYF.

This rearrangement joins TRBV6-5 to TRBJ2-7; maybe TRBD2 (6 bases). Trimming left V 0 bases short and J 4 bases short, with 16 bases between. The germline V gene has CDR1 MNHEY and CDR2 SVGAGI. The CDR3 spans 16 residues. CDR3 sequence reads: CASSYSVGAGVYEQYF. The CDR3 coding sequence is TGTGCCAGCAGTTACTCCGTCGGAGCGGGCGTATACGAGCAGTACTTC.

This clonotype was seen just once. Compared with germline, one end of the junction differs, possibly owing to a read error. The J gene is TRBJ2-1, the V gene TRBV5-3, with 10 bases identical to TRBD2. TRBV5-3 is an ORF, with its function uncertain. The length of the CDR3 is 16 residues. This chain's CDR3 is CASSLSQLAGVHEQFF. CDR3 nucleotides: TGTGCCAGCAGCTTGTCCCAGCTAGCGGGAGTACATGAGCAGTTCTTC.

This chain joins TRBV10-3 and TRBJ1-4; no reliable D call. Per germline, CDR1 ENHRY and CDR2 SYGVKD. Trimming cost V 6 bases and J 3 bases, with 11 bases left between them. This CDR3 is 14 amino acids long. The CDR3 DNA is TGTGCCATCAGCGACGGGAGGCCTAATGAAAAACTGTTTTTT. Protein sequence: CAISDGRPNEKLFF.